Below, 27 T cell receptor beta chains from the same sample are listed, as sequenced in a study of human T cells and chemical hapten exposure. As to time point: patch test 1, 2 weeks after DPC sensitization. Treatment given: therapeutic diphenylcyclopropenone sensitization with weekly scalp DPC. TCRdb ran MiXCR on the RACE reads and lists one entry per CDR3 protein. The table lists approximately 82,000 distinct CDR3 sequences, 8% to 11% of them singletons. Source: whole blood, taken in connection with sensitization to the hapten diphenylcyclopropenone (DPC). The receptor source for this set is a man aged 40-50 years with alopecia areata. Some clones in this sample may be carry-over from other donors' samples.

This clonotype was counted only a few times. CDR3 sequence: CASSPQGITTSGANVLTF. The CDR3 DNA reads TGTGCCAGCTCACCACAGGGGATAACTACCTCTGGGGCCAACGTCCTGACTTTC. V and J are TRBV18 and TRBJ2-6; a possible D gene is TRBD1 (5 bases). The CDR3 runs to 18 residues. Germline V CDR1 and CDR2: KGHSH, LQKENI. Trimming removed 1 base from V and 0 bases from J, with 13 bases in between.

The DNA of the CDR3 is TGCAGCGTTACAGCACCGGGAACCTACGAGCAGTACTTC. Translation: CSVTAPGTYEQYF. The chain combines TRBV29-1 with TRBJ2-7, with D perhaps TRBD2 (5 bases). Trimming left V 5 bases short and J 2 bases short, with 13 bases between. CDR1 is SQVTM and CDR2 is ANQGSEA in the germline V gene. The length of the CDR3 is 13 residues.

This clonotype was seen a handful of times. The chain uses TRBV6-2 or TRBV6-3 and TRBJ2-2, with D hard to call. This CDR3 is built from 11 residues. The germline V gene encodes CDR1 MNHEY and CDR2 SVGEGT. V shed 6 bases and J shed 4 bases, with 3 bases lying between them. CDR3: CASRSTGELFF. The CDR3 DNA sequence: TGTGCCAGCAGAAGCACCGGGGAGCTGTTTTTT.

The rearrangement joins TRBV19 to TRBJ1-5, with D perhaps TRBD1 (5 bases). The CDR3 covers 17 residues. The germline V gene encodes CDR1 LNHDA and CDR2 SQIVND (reference sequence). Trimming took off 4 bases at V and 0 bases at J, with 16 bases between the two ends. CDR3 region: CASSRVGRVNSNQPQHF. CDR3 coding DNA: TGTGCCAGTAGTAGGGTGGGACGGGTCAATAGCAATCAGCCCCAGCATTTT.

The chain links TRBV6-1 to TRBJ1-1; TRBD1 might be the D (5 bases). The CDR3 runs 15 residues. Germline CDR1 is MNHNS and CDR2 is SASEGT. Trimming cost V 6 bases and J 0 bases, with 14 bases left between them. This CDR3 is CASRAPGLMNTEAFF. The CDR3 nucleotides read TGTGCCAGCAGGGCGCCGGGACTGATGAACACTGAAGCTTTCTTT.

This clonotype was observed many times. The chain employs TRBV20-1 and TRBJ1-4; 10 nucleotides agree with TRBD1. The germline V gene has CDR1 DFQATT and CDR2 SNEGSKA (reference sequence). V lost 6 bases, J lost 8 bases, and 12 bases stayed unmatched. The CDR3 consists of 15 residues. The CDR3 here is CSASAGGGQGEKLFF. Here the CDR3 DNA reads TGCAGTGCCTCCGCAGGAGGGGGACAGGGGGAAAAACTGTTTTTT.

This clonotype appeared a few times. The CDR3, as DNA: TGTGCCAGCTCACCTTGGCCGTGGGAGGGACGAAGCGACGGGGAGCAGTTCTTC. Translated: CASSPWPWEGRSDGEQFF. The chain couples TRBV18 to TRBJ2-1; 7 nucleotides match TRBD2. V dropped 3 bases and J dropped 10; count of bases not matched to a gene: 21. CDR3 length: 18 amino acids. CDR1 KGHSH and CDR2 LQKENI come from the germline V gene.

This clonotype occurred a few times. The chain combines TRBV29-1 with TRBJ2-1; D remains unclear. This CDR3 spans 15 amino acids. Trimming pared 4 bases from V and 9 bases from J, leaving 22 bases between. CDR1 and CDR2 (germline): SQVTM, ANQGSEA. CDR3: CSVAVSNLYSVEQFF. CDR3 nucleotides: TGCAGCGTTGCTGTGTCTAACCTTTACAGTGTTGAGCAGTTCTTC.

This clonotype was found a few times. V gene TRBV6-5 combines with J gene TRBJ1-6, with D maybe TRBD1 (6 bases). Trimming shortened V by 0 bases and J by 5 bases, and 11 bases separated the two germline ends. The CDR3 extends over 16 amino acids. Germline CDR1 is MNHEY and CDR2 is SVGAGI. CDR3 residues: CASSYSRGRNNSPLHF. CDR3 in DNA: TGTGCCAGCAGTTACTCGCGGGGGCGCAATAATTCACCCCTCCACTTT.

For this clonotype: A junction boundary mismatches the germline segment, possibly from a read error. The V gene is TRBV7-7, the J gene TRBJ2-5; 9 nucleotides agree with TRBD1. The CDR3 is made up of 13 amino acids. Germline V gene lookup returns CDR1 SSHAT and CDR2 FNYEAQ (reference sequence). The chain's CDR3 is CASSWDRAETQYF. The CDR3, as DNA: TGTGCTAGCAGCTGGGACAGGGCGGAGACCCAGTACTTC.

The chain uses TRBV7-2 and TRBJ2-7; D remains ambiguous. The CDR3 is made up of 11 amino acids. Germline V gene lookup returns CDR1 SGHTA and CDR2 FQGNSA. Trimming removed 3 bases at V and 4 bases at J, with 4 bases between. CDR3: CASSLRYEQYF. For the CDR3, the DNA is TGTGCCAGCAGCTTGCGGTACGAGCAGTACTTC.

In this sample, this clonotype turned up a few times. The J gene is TRBJ2-3, the V gene TRBV7-8; D not certain. The V gene lost 3 bases and the J gene lost 8 bases, with 12 bases spanning the gap. Germline CDR1 and CDR2: SGHVS and FQNEAQ. The CDR3 loop spans 13 amino acids. The CDR3 region has the DNA TGTGCCAGCAGCTTCGATCACAGATCTACGCAGTATTTT. Protein sequence: CASSFDHRSTQYF.

The table lists this clonotype with many counts. The chain couples TRBV6-5 to TRBJ2-7, with 8 positions matching TRBD2. V lost 6 bases to trimming and J lost 2 bases; unmatched junction nucleotides: 15. The CDR3 has 17 residues. Germline V gene data show CDR1 as MNHEY and CDR2 as SVGAGI. The DNA for the CDR3 is TGTGCCAGCAGCTCCCACCCTATCGGGGGGGGGGCCTACGAGCAGTACTTC. Encoded protein: CASSSHPIGGGAYEQYF.

This clonotype was seen once. The gene calls are TRBV12-3 or TRBV12-4 and TRBJ1-2; TRBD1 matches at 9 bases. CDR3 length equals 14 residues. The ends lost 3 bases at V and 7 bases at J; junction bases unmatched: 6. CDR3 DNA sequence: TGTGCCAGCAGTTTCGGGGACAGGGTTGGTGGCTACACCTTC. Its translation: CASSFGDRVGGYTF.

This clonotype was picked up a small number of times. The rearrangement links TRBV10-3 to TRBJ1-6, with D uncertain. Trimming took 8 bases from V and 6 from J, leaving 8 bases between them. CDR3 length: 12 amino acids. Per the germline V gene, CDR1 is ENHRY and CDR2 is SYGVKD. CDR3 DNA sequence: TGTGCCATCCGGGGTGGTAATTCACCCCTCCACTTT. Translating it yields CAIRGGNSPLHF.

This clonotype has at least ten counts. The chain recombines TRBV12-3 or TRBV12-4 with TRBJ2-1; the match to TRBD2 covers 8 bases. J lost 1 base, V lost 5 bases, and 4 bases had no gene match. CDR3 length: 15 amino acids. CDR3: CASSPGTRSYNEQFF. CDR3 in DNA: TGTGCCAGCAGTCCCGGGACTAGATCCTACAATGAGCAGTTCTTC.

This clonotype has at least ten counts. This chain connects TRBV29-1 to TRBJ2-3; TRBD2 agrees at 11 bases. Germline V gives CDR1 SQVTM, CDR2 ANQGSEA. The CDR3 runs to 17 residues. Trimming removed 7 bases from V and 2 bases from J; junction bases left unmatched: 14. The CDR3 is CSGGQPALAGATDTQYF. CDR3 nucleotides: TGCAGCGGGGGACAGCCTGCACTAGCGGGAGCCACAGATACGCAGTATTTT.

This clonotype was seen more than once but under ten times. The chain is built from TRBV7-2 and TRBJ2-4, with 7 nucleotides matching TRBD2. CDR3 size: 16 residues. Trimming removed 3 bases from V and 0 bases from J; junction bases left unmatched: 5. Looked up from germline, CDR1 is SGHTA and CDR2 is FQGNSA. The CDR3: CASSFQRDLAKNIQYF. In DNA, the CDR3 is TGTGCCAGCAGCTTCCAGCGGGACCTAGCCAAAAACATTCAGTACTTC.

This chain connects TRBV29-1 to TRBJ2-1; D call uncertain. This CDR3 contains 13 residues. Germline V gene data show CDR1 as SQVTM and CDR2 as ANQGSEA. CDR3 sequence (DNA): TGCAGTCTCCGTACTTTTCTTTACAATGAGCAGTTCTTC. Its protein is CSLRTFLYNEQFF.

The chain employs TRBV9 and TRBJ2-5, with TRBD2 identical over 9 bases. Germline lookup yields CDR1 SGDLS and CDR2 YYNGEE. The ends lost 2 bases at V and 7 bases at J; junction bases unmatched: 15. The CDR3 is 17 residues long. CDR3 nucleotide sequence: TGTGCCAGCAGCGTTTATACTAGCGGGCACCCTGAGGCGACCCAGTACTTC. Translating gives CASSVYTSGHPEATQYF.

The J gene is TRBJ2-7, the V gene TRBV27, with 11 bases matching TRBD2. The CDR3 totals 13 residues. The germline CDR1 and CDR2 sequences are MNHEY and SMNVEV (reference sequence). V trimming: 6 bases; J trimming: 8 bases; junction bases outside the gene matches: 6. The CDR3 bases are TGTGCCAGCAGGTCACTAGCGGGAGTGAAGCAGTACTTC. Protein sequence: CASRSLAGVKQYF.

J is TRBJ2-4 and V is TRBV9; D is possibly TRBD2 (6 bases). The V and J ends lost 3 bases and 0 bases respectively, with 13 bases between them. The CDR3 has 16 amino acids. The germline V gene encodes CDR1 SGDLS and CDR2 YYNGEE. CDR3 nucleotide sequence: TGTGCCAGCAGCGAGAGTAGCGGTCTAGCCAAAAACATTCAGTACTTC. Translated: CASSESSGLAKNIQYF.

This clonotype was seen at least ten times. This chain links TRBV4-2 with TRBJ1-1; possibly TRBD1 for D (5 bases). Trimming removed 0 bases from V and 1 base from J, with 9 bases in between. CDR3 size: 15 residues. CDR1 is LGHNA, CDR2 YNFKEQ, per germline. CDR3 DNA: TGTGCCAGCAGCCAAGAACCAACAGGGAACACTGAAGCTTTCTTT. Protein sequence: CASSQEPTGNTEAFF.

This clonotype was seen ten or more times. The rearrangement uses TRBV12-3 or TRBV12-4 and TRBJ1-5, with 7 bases matching TRBD1. The CDR3 length is 13 residues. V was clipped by 9 bases and J by 0 bases; unmatched bases: 2. The CDR3 DNA reads TGTGCCAGTCGACAGGGTAGCAATCAGCCCCAGCATTTT. This sequence encodes CASRQGSNQPQHF.

V usage is TRBV27 and J usage is TRBJ1-1; no clear D gene. V lost 0 bases and J lost 0, with 8 bases in between. The CDR3 has 15 residues. Germline values: CDR1 MNHEY, CDR2 SMNVEV (reference sequence). CDR3 bases: TGTGCCAGCAGTTTATCTTACGAAATGAACACTGAAGCTTTCTTT. Its protein product is CASSLSYEMNTEAFF.

This clonotype appeared many times. This sequence joins TRBV6-2 or TRBV6-3 and TRBJ1-1, with no clear D. V gave up 6 bases and J gave up 4 bases, with 9 bases separating them. The germline V gene has CDR1 MNHEY and CDR2 SVGEGT. CDR3 length equals 12 residues. CDR3 bases: TGTGCCAGCAGCCCGGTTGGCACTGAAGCTTTCTTT. This codes for CASSPVGTEAFF.

The chain employs TRBV12-3 or TRBV12-4 and TRBJ1-2; no definite D call. The CDR3 spans 13 residues. V was cut by 2 bases and J by 3 bases, with 7 bases left in between. The CDR3 protein is CASSLLRDYGYTF. For the CDR3, the DNA is TGTGCCAGCAGTTTACTGCGGGACTATGGCTACACCTTC.